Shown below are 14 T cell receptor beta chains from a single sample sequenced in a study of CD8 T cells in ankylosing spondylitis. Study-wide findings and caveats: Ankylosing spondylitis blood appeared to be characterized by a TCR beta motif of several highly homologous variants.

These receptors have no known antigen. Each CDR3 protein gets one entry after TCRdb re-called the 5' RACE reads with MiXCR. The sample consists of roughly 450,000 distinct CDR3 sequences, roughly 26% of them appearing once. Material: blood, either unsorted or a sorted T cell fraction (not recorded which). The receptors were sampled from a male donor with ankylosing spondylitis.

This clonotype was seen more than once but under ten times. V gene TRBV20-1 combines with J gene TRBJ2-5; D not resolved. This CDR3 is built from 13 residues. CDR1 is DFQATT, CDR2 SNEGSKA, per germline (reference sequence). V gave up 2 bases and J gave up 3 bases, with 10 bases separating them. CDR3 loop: CSARQPNEETQYF. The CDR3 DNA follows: TGCAGTGCTAGACAGCCTAACGAAGAGACCCAGTACTTC.

This CDR3 reads CASSFTSATGELFF. The CDR3 region has the DNA TGTGCCAGCTCATTTACTAGCGCCACCGGGGAGCTGTTTTTT. The chain employs TRBV18 and TRBJ2-2; 7 nucleotides align to TRBD2. Trimming took 5 bases from V and 4 from J; bases not matched to a gene: 4. The CDR3 extends over 14 amino acids. Germline loops: CDR1 KGHSH, CDR2 LQKENI.

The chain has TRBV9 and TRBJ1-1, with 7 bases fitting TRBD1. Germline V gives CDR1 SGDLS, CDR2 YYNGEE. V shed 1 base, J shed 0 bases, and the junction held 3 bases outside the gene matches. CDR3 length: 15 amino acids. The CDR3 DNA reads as TGTGCCAGCAGCGTACAGGGGGACATGAACACTGAAGCTTTCTTT. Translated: CASSVQGDMNTEAFF.

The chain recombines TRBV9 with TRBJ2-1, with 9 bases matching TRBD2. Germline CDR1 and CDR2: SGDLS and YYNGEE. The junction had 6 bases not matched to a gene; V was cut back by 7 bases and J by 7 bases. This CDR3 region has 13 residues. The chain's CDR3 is CASQRLAANEQFF. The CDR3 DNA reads TGTGCCAGCCAGAGACTAGCGGCGAATGAGCAGTTCTTC.

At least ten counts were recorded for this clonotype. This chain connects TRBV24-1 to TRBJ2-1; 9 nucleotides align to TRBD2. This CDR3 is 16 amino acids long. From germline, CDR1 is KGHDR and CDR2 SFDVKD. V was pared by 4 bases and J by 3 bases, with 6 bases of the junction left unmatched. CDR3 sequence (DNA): TGTGCCACCAGTGACGACAGCGGGGGGATCTACAATGAGCAGTTCTTC. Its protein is CATSDDSGGIYNEQFF.

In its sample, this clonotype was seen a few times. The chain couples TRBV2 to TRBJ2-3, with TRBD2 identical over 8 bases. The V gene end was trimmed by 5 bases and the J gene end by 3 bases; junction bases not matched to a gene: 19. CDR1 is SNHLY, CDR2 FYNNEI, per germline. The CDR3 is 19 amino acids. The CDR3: CASSQLMGSRLANTDTQYF. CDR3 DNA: TGTGCCAGCAGTCAACTGATGGGGTCTCGACTAGCGAATACAGATACGCAGTATTTT.

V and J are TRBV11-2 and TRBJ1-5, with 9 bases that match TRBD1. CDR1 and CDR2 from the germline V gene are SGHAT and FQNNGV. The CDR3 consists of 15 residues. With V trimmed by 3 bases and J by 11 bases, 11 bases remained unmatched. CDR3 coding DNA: TGTGCCAGCAGCTTCGGGACAGGGCCGCTCAGGGCCCAGCATTTT. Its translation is CASSFGTGPLRAQHF.

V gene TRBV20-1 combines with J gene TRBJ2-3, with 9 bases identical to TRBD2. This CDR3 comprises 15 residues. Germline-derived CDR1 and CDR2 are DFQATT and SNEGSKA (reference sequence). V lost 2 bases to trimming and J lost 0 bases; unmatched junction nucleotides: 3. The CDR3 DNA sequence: TGCAGTGCTAGAAGACTAGCGGCTAGCACAGATACGCAGTATTTT. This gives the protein CSARRLAASTDTQYF.

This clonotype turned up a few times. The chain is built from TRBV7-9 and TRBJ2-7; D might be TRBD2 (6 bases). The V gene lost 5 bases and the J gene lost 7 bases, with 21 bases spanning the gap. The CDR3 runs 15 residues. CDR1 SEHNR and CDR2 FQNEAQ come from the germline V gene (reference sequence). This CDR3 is CASSPLGDAAGEQYF. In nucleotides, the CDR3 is TGTGCCAGCAGCCCTTTAGGCGATGCGGCGGGGGAGCAGTACTTC.

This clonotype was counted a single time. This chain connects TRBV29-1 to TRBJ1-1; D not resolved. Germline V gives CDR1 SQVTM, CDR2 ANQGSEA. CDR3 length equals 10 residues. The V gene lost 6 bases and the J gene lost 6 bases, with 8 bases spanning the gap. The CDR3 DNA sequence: TGCAGCGTAGTTCTGGCTGAAGCTTTCTTT. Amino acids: CSVVLAEAFF. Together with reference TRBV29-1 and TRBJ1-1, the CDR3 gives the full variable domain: SAVISQKPSRDICQRGTSLTIQCQVDSQVTMMFWYRQQPGQSLTLIATANQGSEATYESGFVIDKFPISRPNLTFSTLTVSNMSPEDSSIYLCSVVLAEAFFGQGTRLTVV.

CDR3 DNA sequence: TGTGCCAGCCGCTCGTTACAGGGTCGTGGTGAGCAGTTCTTC. Translation gives CASRSLQGRGEQFF. V usage is TRBV6-2 or TRBV6-3 and J usage is TRBJ2-1, with D perhaps matching TRBD1 (6 bases). Germline assignment: CDR1 MNHEY and CDR2 SVGEGT. This CDR3 contains 14 residues. Trimming stripped 8 bases from V and 9 bases from J, with 20 bases between.

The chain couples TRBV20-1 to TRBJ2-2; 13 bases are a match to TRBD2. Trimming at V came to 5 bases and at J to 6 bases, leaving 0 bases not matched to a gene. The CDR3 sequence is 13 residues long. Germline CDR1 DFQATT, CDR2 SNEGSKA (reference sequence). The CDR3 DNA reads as TGCAGTGCTGGACTAGCGGGAGCCGGGGAGCTGTTTTTT. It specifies CSAGLAGAGELFF.

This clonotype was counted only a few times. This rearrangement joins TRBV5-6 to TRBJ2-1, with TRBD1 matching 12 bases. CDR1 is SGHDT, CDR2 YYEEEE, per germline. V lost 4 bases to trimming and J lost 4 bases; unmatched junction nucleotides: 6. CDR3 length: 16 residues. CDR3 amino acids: CASSGGTGGRYNEQFF. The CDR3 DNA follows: TGTGCCAGCAGCGGCGGGACAGGGGGCCGGTACAATGAGCAGTTCTTC.

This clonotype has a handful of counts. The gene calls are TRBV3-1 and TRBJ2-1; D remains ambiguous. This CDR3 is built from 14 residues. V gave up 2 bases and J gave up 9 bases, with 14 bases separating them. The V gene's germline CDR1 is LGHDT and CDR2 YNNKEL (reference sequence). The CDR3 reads CASSQPGPITEQFF. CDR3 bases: TGTGCCAGCAGCCAACCGGGCCCCATTACTGAGCAGTTCTTC.